Below, 15 T cell receptor beta chains from the same sample are listed, as sequenced in a study of PD-1 blockade in mismatch repair-deficient tumors. This table comes from immunoSEQ multiplex PCR, and its TCRdb copy is limited to in-frame clones, with some not included. There are some 84,000 clones in the sample; about 85% occur only once, and about 2.4% lies in the top ten. Sequencing used peripheral blood, obtained 12 weeks after starting pembrolizumab. The receptors come from an adult with mismatch repair-deficient cancer.

The V gene is TRBV15, the J gene TRBJ1-2; D unclear. CDR3 length equals 13 residues. Trimming took 0 bases from V and 7 from J, leaving 9 bases between them. Germline CDR1 reads LNHNV; CDR2 reads YYDKDF (reference sequence). The CDR3 spells CATSREARGGYTF. DNA for the CDR3: TGTGCCACCAGCAGAGAGGCCAGAGGTGGCTACACCTTC.

The gene calls are TRBV11-3 and TRBJ2-7, with 11 bases matching TRBD2. CDR1 and CDR2 from the germline V gene are SGHNT and YENEEA. CDR3 length: 15 residues. The V gene end was trimmed by 5 bases and the J gene end by 4 bases; junction bases not matched to a gene: 7. CDR3: CASSPTSGSVYEQYF. The CDR3 DNA reads as TGTGCCAGCAGCCCTACTAGCGGGAGCGTATACGAGCAGTACTTC. The whole variable domain, filled in from reference TRBV11-3 and TRBJ2-7, reads EAGVVQSPRYKIIEKKQPVAFWCNPISGHNTLYWYLQNLGQGPELLIRYENEEAVDDSQLPKDRFSAERLKGVDSTLKIQPAELGDSAVYLCASSPTSGSVYEQYFGPGTRLTVT.

This chain uses TRBV19 with TRBJ1-2; 8 bases map to TRBD1. The CDR3 runs to 15 residues. Per the germline V gene, CDR1 is LNHDA and CDR2 is SQIVND (reference sequence). With V trimmed by 5 bases and J by 0 bases, 5 bases remained unmatched. This CDR3 reads CASSARQGPNYGYTF. The CDR3 DNA is TGTGCCAGTAGTGCCAGACAGGGGCCTAACTATGGCTACACCTTC.

This sequence joins TRBV6-5 and TRBJ1-2, with D tentatively TRBD1 (6 bases). CDR3 size: 15 residues. V was trimmed by 0 bases and J by 8 bases, leaving 16 bases between them. From germline, CDR1 is MNHEY and CDR2 SVGAGI. This CDR3 reads CASSYSRGGKRGYTF. Written as DNA, the CDR3 is TGTGCCAGCAGTTACTCGAGAGGGGGGAAGCGCGGCTACACCTTC.

The chain couples TRBV30 to TRBJ1-2; 7 bases match TRBD1. The V and J ends lost 8 bases and 10 bases, in that order; junction bases with no gene match: 10. Per the germline V gene, CDR1 is GTSNPN and CDR2 is SVGIG (reference sequence). The CDR3 is made up of 11 amino acids. In DNA, the CDR3 is TGTGCCACGTCGACAGGGCAGATCTACACCTTC. It translates to CATSTGQIYTF.

J is TRBJ1-5 and V is TRBV4-2, with a possible D match to TRBD1 (6 bases). This CDR3 has 18 residues. Between the trimmed V and J ends, which lost 4 bases and 1 base, there was a span of 20 bases. Germline V CDR1 and CDR2: LGHNA, YNFKEQ. The CDR3 nucleotides read TGTGCCAGCAGCCCCCAGGGGTTACAGTCTATGAGCAATCAGCCCCAGCATTTT. Its translation is CASSPQGLQSMSNQPQHF.

This chain connects TRBV7-8 to TRBJ2-1, with 12 bases lining up with TRBD2. The junction had 6 bases not matched to a gene; V was cut back by 4 bases and J by 5 bases. This CDR3 is built from 16 residues. Germline V lookup: CDR1 SGHVS, CDR2 FQNEAQ. The CDR3 region is CASSSDWTSGNNEQFF. CDR3 in DNA: TGTGCCAGCAGCTCCGACTGGACTAGCGGGAACAATGAGCAGTTCTTC.

The gene calls are TRBV7-6 and TRBJ1-2; D may be TRBD1 (5 bases). The ends were cut back, 4 bases at V and 0 bases at J, with 18 bases in the middle. This CDR3 has 17 amino acids. Looked up from germline, CDR1 is SGHVS and CDR2 is FNYEAQ. The CDR3 sequence is CASSSRGSRGANYGYTF. CDR3 nucleotide sequence: TGTGCCAGCAGCTCCCGGGGAAGTCGGGGGGCTAACTATGGCTACACCTTC.

CDR3 residues: CASSGGQGNRLADFTDTQYF. CDR3 DNA: TGCGCCAGCAGCGGCGGACAGGGAAATCGACTAGCGGATTTCACAGATACGCAGTATTTT. The chain employs TRBV5-1 and TRBJ2-3, with D perhaps TRBD2 (9 bases). The length of the CDR3 is 20 residues. CDR1 and CDR2 from the germline V gene are SGHRS and YFSETQ. The V end was cut by 4 bases, the J end by 2 bases, with 29 bases between.

The chain links TRBV11-2 to TRBJ2-7, with D unclear. Germline-derived CDR1 and CDR2 are SGHAT and FQNNGV. This CDR3 has 14 residues. V lost 2 bases and J lost 3, with 11 bases in between. In nucleotides, the CDR3 is TGTGCCAGCAGCTTACTGACGGATAACTACGAGCAGTACTTC. Translation gives CASSLLTDNYEQYF.

This chain uses TRBV10-3 with TRBJ1-5; TRBD1 matches 9 bases. The CDR3 sequence is 14 residues long. V shed 3 bases, J shed 7 bases, and the junction held 4 bases outside the gene matches. Germline V gene data show CDR1 as ENHRY and CDR2 as SYGVKD. As DNA, the CDR3 is TGTGCCATCAGTGATGAGGGGACAGGGCAGCCCCAGCATTTT. The encoded protein is CAISDEGTGQPQHF.

The V and J genes are TRBV5-5 and TRBJ2-2; D gene uncertain. Germline lookup yields CDR1 SGHKS and CDR2 YYEKEE (reference sequence). V was clipped by 2 bases and J by 0 bases, with 8 bases between them. The CDR3 sequence is 15 residues long. CDR3 bases: TGTGCCAGCAGCTTTCGGTTAGCGAACACCGGGGAGCTGTTTTTT. Its protein is CASSFRLANTGELFF.

The chain employs TRBV27 and TRBJ1-2, with D possibly being TRBD1 (5 bases). Trimming pared 9 bases from V and 0 bases from J, leaving 26 bases between. CDR3 length equals 18 residues. Per the germline V gene, CDR1 is MNHEY and CDR2 is SMNVEV (reference sequence). CDR3 in DNA: TGTGCCAGTGCCAACTTCCGGGGACGACCTAGGACTAACTATGGCTACACCTTC. It translates to CASANFRGRPRTNYGYTF.

The chain couples TRBV9 to TRBJ2-3; no clear D gene. Looked up from germline, CDR1 is SGDLS and CDR2 is YYNGEE. Deletions cut 2 bases from V and 0 bases from J, with 10 bases between. This CDR3 has 15 residues. CDR3 sequence (DNA): TGTGCCAGCAGCGTGGCCCCAACGAGCACAGATACGCAGTATTTT. It is translated as CASSVAPTSTDTQYF.

The chain recombines TRBV5-4 with TRBJ1-3, with TRBD1 as a possible D gene (5 bases). CDR3 length: 16 amino acids. Germline lookup yields CDR1 SGHNT and CDR2 YYREEE (reference sequence). Trimming removed 4 bases at V and 0 bases at J, with 14 bases between. The CDR3 loop is CASSRQGPLSGNTIYF. The CDR3 nucleotides read TGTGCCAGCAGCCGGCAGGGCCCCCTCTCTGGAAACACCATATATTTT.